Listed here are 16 T cell receptor beta chains from one sample, sequenced in a study of T cell changes during pregnancy in multiple sclerosis. The repertoire was sequenced with immunoSEQ multiplex PCR; TCRdb's copy has only in-frame clones and lacks some. The sample includes 45,000 to 60,000 clones, 93% of them seen just once. This sample comprised peripheral blood, obtained in the second trimester of pregnancy. These receptors came from a female donor with multiple sclerosis, enrolled in a pregnancy study.

The CDR3 DNA sequence: TGTGCCAGCAGCGAGGGACACGGGGCCTACGAGCAGTACTTC. It encodes CASSEGHGAYEQYF. J is TRBJ2-7 and V is TRBV2; the D gene is possibly TRBD1 (6 bases). With 6 bases removed from V and 2 bases from J, the gap between germline ends came to 14 bases. The CDR3 sequence is 14 residues long. Germline-derived CDR1 and CDR2 are SNHLY and FYNNEI.

This clone came up a few times. The chain has TRBV7-3 and TRBJ1-1; unclear D gene. V was pared by 5 bases and J by 0 bases, with 13 bases between. Per germline, CDR1 SGHTA and CDR2 FQGTGA. This CDR3 is 15 amino acids long. CDR3 in amino acids: CASSLSDNMNTEAFF. The CDR3 DNA reads TGTGCCAGCAGCCTCTCTGACAATATGAACACTGAAGCTTTCTTT.

The chain combines TRBV19 with TRBJ1-1; D gene unclear. The CDR3 spans 14 residues. Germline CDR1 reads LNHDA; CDR2 reads SQIVND (reference sequence). V was clipped by 1 base and J by 4 bases, with 10 bases between them. The CDR3 protein is CASSIAGRSTEAFF. CDR3 DNA: TGTGCCAGTAGTATAGCGGGGAGAAGCACTGAAGCTTTCTTT.

This chain uses TRBV13 with TRBJ1-2, with TRBD1 matching over 8 bases. The CDR3 contains 16 residues. CDR1 and CDR2 from the germline V gene are PRHDT and FYEKMQ (reference sequence). V gave up 5 bases and J gave up 3 bases; unmatched junction bases: 11. CDR3: CASSGFSTGAYYGYTF. CDR3 nucleotides: TGTGCCAGCAGCGGTTTCTCGACAGGGGCTTACTATGGCTACACCTTC.

This chain uses TRBV6-6 with TRBJ1-5, with 7 bases identical to TRBD1. Germline lookup yields CDR1 MNHNY and CDR2 SVGAGI (reference sequence). This CDR3 contains 13 residues. V gave up 6 bases and J gave up 5 bases; unmatched junction bases: 4. The CDR3 sequence: CASRDGTDQPQHF. The CDR3 DNA reads as TGTGCCAGCAGGGATGGGACAGATCAGCCCCAGCATTTT.

This chain joins TRBV5-1 and TRBJ2-1; 16 bases line up with TRBD2. Germline CDR1 SGHRS, CDR2 YFSETQ. The CDR3 covers 19 residues. V trimming: 4 bases; J trimming: 9 bases; junction bases outside the gene matches: 16. CDR3 sequence: CASSPGTGLAGGPVGEQFF. Here the CDR3 DNA reads TGCGCCAGCAGCCCCGGGACGGGACTAGCGGGAGGGCCTGTAGGTGAGCAGTTCTTC.

The chain uses TRBV30 and TRBJ2-1; D is perhaps TRBD1 (5 bases). CDR1 GTSNPN and CDR2 SVGIG come from the germline V gene (reference sequence). The CDR3 is 15 amino acids. The germline V and J ends were trimmed by 3 bases and 4 bases, with 16 bases remaining between them. The CDR3 DNA reads TGTGCCTGGAGCCTTCAGGACAAACTTTACAATGAGCAGTTCTTC. Translated, it gives CAWSLQDKLYNEQFF.

This sequence joins TRBV7-8 and TRBJ2-2; TRBD2 might be the D (5 bases). Germline values: CDR1 SGHVS, CDR2 FQNEAQ. CDR3 length equals 16 residues. V gave up 5 bases and J gave up 3 bases, with 16 bases separating them. CDR3 in amino acids: CASSQIWTGDTGELFF. The CDR3 DNA is TGTGCCAGCAGCCAGATTTGGACTGGCGACACCGGGGAGCTGTTTTTT.

This chain links TRBV5-4 with TRBJ2-7; 10 positions match TRBD1. The length of the CDR3 is 14 residues. Germline loops: CDR1 SGHNT, CDR2 YYREEE (reference sequence). V lost 4 bases to trimming and J lost 5 bases; unmatched junction nucleotides: 6. The CDR3 region has the DNA TGTGCCAGCAGCGTGGGACAGGGGATTGACGAGCAGTACTTC. Encoded protein: CASSVGQGIDEQYF.

The gene calls are TRBV5-5 and TRBJ1-1, with 7 nucleotides matching TRBD1. The CDR3 length is 13 residues. Germline V gives CDR1 SGHKS, CDR2 YYEKEE (reference sequence). J was trimmed by 5 bases and V by 1 base; bases with no gene match: 2. CDR3 sequence reads: CASSLTGATEAFF. CDR3 DNA: TGTGCCAGCAGCTTGACAGGGGCGACTGAAGCTTTCTTT. The full variable domain, with the rest looked up from reference TRBV5-5 and TRBJ1-1, is DAGVTQSPTHLIKTRGQQVTLRCSPISGHKSVSWYQQVLGQGPQFIFQYYEKEERGRGNFPDRFSARQFPNYSSELNVNALLLGDSALYLCASSLTGATEAFFGQGTRLTVV.

The V gene is TRBV7-2, the J gene TRBJ2-5; D possibly corresponds to TRBD1 (5 bases). This CDR3 contains 15 residues. Per germline, CDR1 SGHTA and CDR2 FQGNSA. Trimming took off 2 bases at V and 1 base at J, with 11 bases between the two ends. The CDR3 DNA follows: TGTGCCAGCAGCTTATATAGGGGATCCCAAGAGACCCAGTACTTC. The encoded protein is CASSLYRGSQETQYF.

The chain recombines TRBV7-9 with TRBJ2-3; D gene ambiguous. Trimming removed 1 base at V and 0 bases at J, with 8 bases between. CDR1 is SEHNR, CDR2 FQNEAQ, per germline (reference sequence). The CDR3 consists of 15 residues. The chain's CDR3 is CASSLVLPSTDTQYF. The CDR3 nucleotides are TGTGCCAGCAGCTTAGTACTACCTAGCACAGATACGCAGTATTTT.

The chain recombines TRBV7-3 with TRBJ2-7; D might be TRBD1 (6 bases). V was shortened by 5 bases and J by 3 bases, with 17 bases between the two germline ends. CDR1 and CDR2 (germline): SGHTA, FQGTGA. This CDR3 region has 15 residues. The CDR3 DNA reads as TGTGCCAGCAGCCCCGCCGGGCAGGGGATCTACGAGCAGTACTTC. Encoded protein: CASSPAGQGIYEQYF.

This chain links TRBV7-3 with TRBJ1-1; 7 positions match TRBD1. The CDR3 sequence is 14 residues long. The germline CDR1 and CDR2 sequences are SGHTA and FQGTGA. With V trimmed by 4 bases and J by 4 bases, 6 bases remained unmatched. CDR3 sequence reads: CASSSGQPGTEAFF. CDR3 coding DNA: TGTGCCAGCAGCTCGGGACAGCCCGGCACTGAAGCTTTCTTT.

The DNA of the CDR3 is TGTGCCAGTAGTATCTCGGGCGGGAGATACAATGAGCAGTTCTTC. Protein sequence: CASSISGGRYNEQFF. The chain carries TRBV19 and TRBJ2-1; 7 positions match TRBD2. Germline values: CDR1 LNHDA, CDR2 SQIVND (reference sequence). The CDR3 loop spans 15 amino acids. V lost 3 bases, J lost 4 bases, and 6 bases stayed unmatched.

The V call is TRBV6-5, the J call TRBJ1-2; 8 positions agree with TRBD1. Trimming cost V 4 bases and J 1 base; bases outside gene matches: 8. The CDR3 contains 16 residues. Germline V gene data show CDR1 as MNHEY and CDR2 as SVGAGI. DNA for the CDR3: TGTGCCAGCAGTTCGCAGGACAGGGCAGATAACTATGGCTACACCTTC. Residues: CASSSQDRADNYGYTF.